Below, 21 T cell receptor beta chains from the same sample are listed, as sequenced in a study of blood T cells in healthy people across ages. Primed by a sample-barcoded 5' primer and a J-beta primer mix, a second PCR proceeded for 7 to 11 cycles. From the 5' RACE reads, TCRdb called clonotypes with MiXCR, one entry per CDR3 protein. The data show over a million distinct CDR3 sequences, about 23% seen once. A further study also used this sample, focusing on T cells of mothers and their children.

Sequences were obtained from blood. The receptors stem from a girl aged 2 to 10 in good health.

V usage is TRBV4-1 and J usage is TRBJ2-3; tentative D call: TRBD2 (5 bases). This CDR3 comprises 15 residues. V gave up 4 bases and J gave up 2 bases, with 13 bases separating them. CDR1 MGHRA and CDR2 YSYEKL come from the germline V gene. The CDR3, as DNA: TGCGCCAGCAGCCCTGGGGAGTCCCACACAGATACGCAGTATTTT. Its translation is CASSPGESHTDTQYF.

The rearrangement links TRBV4-3 to TRBJ2-3, with 9 bases aligning to TRBD1. Germline V gives CDR1 LGHNA, CDR2 YSLEER. The trim removed 2 bases at V and 4 bases at J, leaving 13 bases unmatched. The CDR3 covers 18 residues. The CDR3, as DNA: TGCGCCAGCAGCCAAAGGGCCACCGGGACAGGGACCGCAGATACGCAGTATTTT. It is translated as CASSQRATGTGTADTQYF.

The rearrangement uses TRBV5-1 and TRBJ1-1; D unclear. CDR1 is SGHRS, CDR2 YFSETQ, per germline. V was clipped by 2 bases and J by 0 bases, with 11 bases between them. The CDR3 consists of 15 residues. The CDR3 is CASSFQVSMNTEAFF. In DNA, the CDR3 is TGCGCCAGCAGCTTTCAGGTTTCCATGAACACTGAAGCTTTCTTT.

The V call is TRBV12-3 or TRBV12-4, the J call TRBJ2-7; a weak D match, TRBD2 (6 bases). The CDR3 has 14 amino acids. The germline V and J ends were trimmed by 0 bases and 2 bases, with 8 bases remaining between them. CDR3: CASSLARGTYEQYF. DNA for the CDR3: TGTGCCAGCAGTTTAGCGCGGGGTACCTACGAGCAGTACTTC.

This clonotype was detected only a few times. The CDR3 region has the DNA TGTGCCAGCAGTGTATCGGGACAGCTTAATTCACCCCTCCACTTT. It yields the protein CASSVSGQLNSPLHF. The chain recombines TRBV6-2 or TRBV6-3 with TRBJ1-6; 7 bases are a match to TRBD1. Germline assignment: CDR1 MNHEY and CDR2 SVGEGT. CDR3 length: 15 amino acids. V was clipped by 5 bases and J by 6 bases; unmatched bases: 7.

The genes are TRBV4-3 and TRBJ1-2; perhaps TRBD1 as D (5 bases). Germline V gives CDR1 LGHNA, CDR2 YSLEER. This CDR3 region has 16 residues. The V end was cut by 0 bases, the J end by 8 bases, with 19 bases between. The CDR3 region has the DNA TGCGCCAGCAGCCAAGATATCGCAGGGCTGTCTATAGGCTACACCTTC. Its translation: CASSQDIAGLSIGYTF.

This clonotype was seen a handful of times. Germline and junction disagree at one end, which may indicate a read error. J is TRBJ2-5 and V is TRBV6-6; weak D call: TRBD1 (6 bases). With the DNA end fitting TRBJ2-1 better, the J assignment may be wrong. Germline V gives CDR1 MNHNY, CDR2 SVGAGI (reference sequence). CDR3 length: 12 residues. The CDR3 protein is CAGHREYNEQFF. In DNA, the CDR3 is TGTGCCGGCCACAGGGAGTACAATGAACAGTTCTTC.

V usage is TRBV10-3 and J usage is TRBJ2-7, with 7 positions matching TRBD2. The V and J ends lost 8 bases and 0 bases, in that order; junction bases with no gene match: 7. The CDR3 runs 14 residues. The germline CDR1 and CDR2 sequences are ENHRY and SYGVKD. The CDR3 DNA sequence: TGTGCCATCGAGGGGCTAGCGGACTCCTACGAGCAGTACTTC. Amino acid sequence: CAIEGLADSYEQYF.

CDR3 amino acids: CSVYQGNANEQFF. The CDR3 DNA reads as TGCAGCGTTTATCAGGGGAATGCCAATGAGCAGTTCTTC. The rearrangement links TRBV29-1 to TRBJ2-1, with D perhaps matching TRBD1 (6 bases). This CDR3 region has 13 residues. Germline loops: CDR1 SQVTM, CDR2 ANQGSEA. V shed 5 bases and J shed 6 bases, with 14 bases lying between them.

This clonotype was picked up a small number of times. V gene TRBV11-2 combines with J gene TRBJ2-1; 13 bases map to TRBD2. J gave up 9 bases and V 5 bases, and 10 bases lay outside the gene matches. Germline V gene data show CDR1 as SGHAT and CDR2 as FQNNGV. CDR3 length equals 16 residues. Here the CDR3 DNA reads TGTGCCAGCAGCCCCACTAGCGGGAGGGTTTTAGGTGAGCAGTTCTTC. As protein: CASSPTSGRVLGEQFF.

The chain combines TRBV3-1 with TRBJ1-1, with TRBD1 as a possible D gene (5 bases). V was shortened by 2 bases and J by 4 bases, with 11 bases between the two germline ends. Germline V lookup: CDR1 LGHDT, CDR2 YNNKEL (reference sequence). The CDR3 length is 14 residues. CDR3 residues: CASSQTTGATEAFF. In DNA form, the CDR3 reads TGTGCCAGCAGCCAAACTACTGGGGCCACTGAAGCTTTCTTT.

This chain joins TRBV6-1 and TRBJ2-7; tentative D call: TRBD1 (5 bases). With 11 bases removed from V and 3 bases from J, the gap between germline ends came to 17 bases. This CDR3 has 13 amino acids. Germline V gene data show CDR1 as MNHNS and CDR2 as SASEGT. This CDR3 reads CAGSIQQGYEQYF. The DNA for the CDR3 is TGTGCCGGCTCCATCCAGCAGGGCTACGAGCAGTACTTC.

The rearrangement links TRBV10-3 to TRBJ2-7; 7 bases map to TRBD2. V shed 4 bases and J 2 bases; nucleotides not matched to a gene: 2. Germline CDR1 is ENHRY and CDR2 is SYGVKD. This CDR3 has 13 amino acids. The CDR3 DNA reads TGTGCCATCAGTGGGGGGGGAACCTACGAGCAGTACTTC. It codes for CAISGGGTYEQYF.

The V and J genes are TRBV25-1 and TRBJ2-3; TRBD1 is a possible D gene (6 bases). The V and J ends lost 3 bases and 0 bases respectively, with 13 bases between them. This CDR3 contains 16 residues. Germline CDR1 reads MGHDK; CDR2 reads SYGVNS. The CDR3 DNA reads TGTGCCAGCAGTGACCCCGGACAGATTAGCACAGATACGCAGTATTTT. Translated: CASSDPGQISTDTQYF.

This clonotype was detected only a few times. The rearrangement joins TRBV3-1 to TRBJ1-1; perhaps TRBD1 as D (5 bases). V lost 3 bases and J lost 2, with 7 bases in between. The V gene's germline CDR1 is LGHDT and CDR2 YNNKEL (reference sequence). The CDR3 has 13 amino acids. The CDR3 reads CASSQWDNTEAFF. For the CDR3, the DNA is TGTGCCAGCAGCCAGTGGGACAACACTGAAGCTTTCTTT. Supplemented by reference TRBV3-1 and TRBJ1-1, the full variable domain reads DTAVSQTPKYLVTQMGNDKSIKCEQNLGHDTMYWYKQDSKKFLKIMFSYNNKELIINETVPNRFSPKSPDKAHLNLHINSLELGDSAVYFCASSQWDNTEAFFGQGTRLTVV.

This clonotype has a handful of counts. The chain links TRBV6-6 to TRBJ1-3; 7 positions agree with TRBD1. Germline V lookup: CDR1 MNHNY, CDR2 SVGAGI (reference sequence). Trimming cost V 3 bases and J 4 bases; bases outside gene matches: 6. The CDR3 runs 15 residues. CDR3 sequence (DNA): TGTGCCAGCAGTTATTTCAGACAGGGCGGAAACACCATATATTTT. Protein sequence: CASSYFRQGGNTIYF.

V and J are TRBV29-1 and TRBJ1-1; D unclear. The V and J ends lost 3 bases and 4 bases respectively, with 18 bases between them. Germline V gives CDR1 SQVTM, CDR2 ANQGSEA. This CDR3 has 15 residues. This CDR3 reads CSVDPFGVGGTEAFF. CDR3 coding DNA: TGCAGCGTTGACCCCTTCGGGGTGGGAGGCACTGAAGCTTTCTTT.

This clonotype has a count of ten or more. The V and J genes are TRBV7-9 and TRBJ2-7, with 8 bases lining up with TRBD1. The CDR3 contains 14 residues. From germline, CDR1 is SEHNR and CDR2 FQNEAQ (reference sequence). Germline trimming cut 5 bases from V and 1 base from J; bases unmatched to any gene: 4. The CDR3 is CASSPRDRSYEQYF. The CDR3 DNA follows: TGTGCCAGCAGCCCCCGGGACAGGTCCTACGAGCAGTACTTC. Looking up the rest from reference TRBV7-9 and TRBJ2-7 gives the full variable domain: DTGVSQNPRHKITKRGQNVTFRCDPISEHNRLYWYRQTLGQGPEFLTYFQNEAQLEKSRLLSDRFSAERPKGSFSTLEIQRTEQGDSAMYLCASSPRDRSYEQYFGPGTRLTVT.

This sequence joins TRBV14 and TRBJ2-1; D is unresolved. Germline V CDR1 and CDR2: SGHDN, FVKESK. The CDR3 is 13 residues long. V dropped 1 base and J dropped 10 bases, with 11 bases sitting between them. The CDR3 reads CASSQGIGLEQFF. CDR3 nucleotide sequence: TGTGCCAGCAGCCAAGGGATTGGGCTAGAGCAGTTCTTC.

This chain joins TRBV27 and TRBJ2-1; TRBD1 matches at 8 bases. The CDR3 consists of 15 residues. The ends lost 7 bases at V and 6 bases at J; junction bases unmatched: 11. Germline V gives CDR1 MNHEY, CDR2 SMNVEV (reference sequence). CDR3 region: CASMTGQDLPNEQFF. The CDR3 DNA is TGTGCCAGCATGACGGGACAGGACCTTCCCAATGAGCAGTTCTTC.

As DNA, the CDR3 is TGTGCCAGCAGTTTCGTCCTCCGGGACGGGAACTACGAGCAGTACTTC. Residues: CASSFVLRDGNYEQYF. The J gene is TRBJ2-7, the V gene TRBV28, with D tentatively TRBD1 or TRBD2 (5 bases each). Trimming stripped 3 bases from V and 3 bases from J, with 18 bases between. Germline-derived CDR1 and CDR2 are MDHEN and SYDVKM. There are 16 residues in the CDR3. The variable domain in full, with the rest retrieved from reference TRBV28 and TRBJ2-7, is DVKVTQSSRYLVKRTGEKVFLECVQDMDHENMFWYRQDPGLGLRLIYFSYDVKMKEKGDIPEGYSVSREKKERFSLILESASTNQTSMYLCASSFVLRDGNYEQYFGPGTRLTVT.